This T cell receptor beta chain was obtained from a study of naive and memory T cell subsets. CDR3 size: 16 residues. Germline loops: CDR1 LGHNA, CDR2 YSLEER. The ends lost 3 bases at V and 3 bases at J; junction bases unmatched: 5. Both TRBC1 and TRBC2 were covered by a beta constant-region primer of two equimolar oligonucleotides. The ligated cDNA underwent four PCR rounds using SP2 and nested alpha and beta constant-region primers. TCRdb re-called the UMI-ligation and nested PCR reads with MiXCR, one entry per CDR3 protein. Of tens of thousands of distinct CDR3 sequences in the sample, around 9% are singletons; the top ten hold over 0.95%. After the first PCR, alpha and beta chain libraries were processed separately. CMV status came from CD4+ T cell IFNgamma after overnight CMV lysate stimulation of fresh PBMCs. This clonotype has ten or more counts. What it binds is not known. Study conclusions and caveats: In CD4 and CD8 cells, diversity dropped from naive through EMRA. Over 85% of naive TCR sequences appeared only once, unlike memory subsets.

Sequenced material: naive CD8+ T cells from blood. The chain is built from TRBV4-3 and TRBJ2-3; TRBD2 aligns across 11 bases. This clonotype originated in a human donor in good health. The CDR3 coding sequence is TGCGCCAGCAGCCAGGGGACTAGCGGAATTACAGATACGCAGTATTTT. It specifies CASSQGTSGITDTQYF.